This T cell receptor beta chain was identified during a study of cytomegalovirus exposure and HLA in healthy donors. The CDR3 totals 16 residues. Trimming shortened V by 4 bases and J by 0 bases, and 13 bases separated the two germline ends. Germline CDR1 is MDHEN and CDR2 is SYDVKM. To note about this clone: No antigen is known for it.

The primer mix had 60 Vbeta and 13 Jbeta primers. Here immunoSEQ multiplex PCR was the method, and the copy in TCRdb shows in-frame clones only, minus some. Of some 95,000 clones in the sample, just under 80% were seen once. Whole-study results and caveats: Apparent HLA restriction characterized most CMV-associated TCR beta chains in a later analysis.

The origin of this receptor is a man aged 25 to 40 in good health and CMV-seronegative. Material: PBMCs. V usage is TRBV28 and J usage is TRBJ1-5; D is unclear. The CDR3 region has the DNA TGTGCCAGCAGTTCTAGTACGGCGGATAGCAATCAGCCCCAGCATTTT. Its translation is CASSSSTADSNQPQHF.